A single TCR beta chain is shown here with its context. Its target is not known. The data belong to a study of cytomegalovirus exposure and HLA in healthy donors. General observations from the study: Presence/absence comparisons presumed near-even sequencing depth among donors. Among TCR beta chains, those listed as cytomegalovirus-associated numbered some 170.

PCR amplification relied on 60 Vbeta primers (plus 13 Jbeta primers). Clones were read by immunoSEQ multiplex PCR, and TCRdb kept only the in-frame ones, dropping some. The sample has around 200,000 clones, more than 80% seen once. Sequenced sample: PBMCs. This TCR was recovered from a boy aged 5-17 years in good health and CMV-seronegative.

The CDR3 nucleotides read TGTGCCAGCAGCCACGAGATCCGGACAGGGCTAAGCACAGATACGCAGTATTTT. Protein product: CASSHEIRTGLSTDTQYF. This chain connects TRBV4-2 to TRBJ2-3; the match to TRBD1 covers 8 bases. Germline V gives CDR1 LGHNA, CDR2 YNFKEQ. The ends lost 3 bases at V and 0 bases at J; junction bases unmatched: 11. The CDR3 covers 18 residues.